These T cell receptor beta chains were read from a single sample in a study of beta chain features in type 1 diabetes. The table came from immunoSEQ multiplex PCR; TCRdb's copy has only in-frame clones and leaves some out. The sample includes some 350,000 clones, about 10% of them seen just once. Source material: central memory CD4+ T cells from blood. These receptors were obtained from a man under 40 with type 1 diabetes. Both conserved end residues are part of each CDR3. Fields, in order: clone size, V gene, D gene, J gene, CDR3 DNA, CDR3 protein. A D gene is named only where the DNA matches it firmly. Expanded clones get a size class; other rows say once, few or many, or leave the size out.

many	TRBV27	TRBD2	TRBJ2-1	TGTGCCAGCAGTCCCCCCCCTAGCGGGAGAAATGAGCAGTTCTTC	CASSPPPSGRNEQFF
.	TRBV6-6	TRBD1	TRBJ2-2	TGTGCCAGCACTTCTCCGGGACAGGGGGTGGCCGGGGAGCTGTTTTTT	CASTSPGQGVAGELFF
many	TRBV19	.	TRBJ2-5	TGTGCCAGTAGTATAGGAGGGGGGACAGCAGAGACCCAGTACTTC	CASSIGGGTAETQYF
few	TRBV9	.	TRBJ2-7	TGTGCCAGCAGCCCTCCCTCTTTTCAGGGGGGAAACTACGAGCAGTACTTC	CASSPPSFQGGNYEQYF
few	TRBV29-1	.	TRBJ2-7	TGCAGCGTTGAAATTATCCCGTCGGGAGAGCAGTACTTC	CSVEIIPSGEQYF
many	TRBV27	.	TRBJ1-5	TGTGCCACCGGTCCGGATGGCAATCAGCCCCAGCATTTT	CATGPDGNQPQHF
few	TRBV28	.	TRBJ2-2	TGTGCCAGCCACACGGGACAAAACACCGGGGAGCTGTTTTTT	CASHTGQNTGELFF
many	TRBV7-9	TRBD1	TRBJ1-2	TGTGCCAGCAGCCTAACGACAGGGCAGAACTATGGCTACACCTTC	CASSLTTGQNYGYTF
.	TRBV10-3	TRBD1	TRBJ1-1	TGTGCCATCAGGGGACAGAGATTTAACACTGAAGCTTTCTTT	CAIRGQRFNTEAFF
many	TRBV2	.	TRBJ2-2	TGTGCCAGCAGTGAAGTATCGGCCACCGGGGAGCTGTTTTTT	CASSEVSATGELFF
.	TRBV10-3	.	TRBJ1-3	TGTGCCATCACCCGGACAGCAAGCTCTGGAAACACCATATATTTT	CAITRTASSGNTIYF
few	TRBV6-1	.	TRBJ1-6	TGTGCCAGCAGTGAACTGGACAATGCAGTTCACCTCCACTTT	CASSELDNAVHLHF
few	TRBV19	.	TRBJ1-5	TGTGCCAGTAGTATTGAGGGACCGGAATATCAGCCCCAGCATTTT	CASSIEGPEYQPQHF
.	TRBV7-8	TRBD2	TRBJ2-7	TGTGCCAGCAGCCCCAAAACCGGGACTAGCTACGAGCAGTACTTC	CASSPKTGTSYEQYF
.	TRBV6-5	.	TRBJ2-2	TGTGCCAGCAGTTACCGGTCCCTAACCGGGGAGCTGTTTTTT	CASSYRSLTGELFF
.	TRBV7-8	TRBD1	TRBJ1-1	TGTGCCAGCAGCCAAGGAGGGGGCCGGGGGACTGAAGCTTTCTTT	CASSQGGGRGTEAFF
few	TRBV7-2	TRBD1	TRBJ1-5	TGTGCCAGCAGCGGGACAGGGAGGGATCAGCCCCAGCATTTT	CASSGTGRDQPQHF
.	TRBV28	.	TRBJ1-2	TGTGCCAGCAGTTTCAGGACAGCCGGGGTAGGGTACACCTTC	CASSFRTAGVGYTF
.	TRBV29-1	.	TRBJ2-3	TGCAGCGTTGGGGCGGCTAGCACAGATACGCAGTATTTT	CSVGAASTDTQYF
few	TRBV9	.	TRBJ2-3	TGTGCCACCCCAGGGGGGAGCACAGATACGCAGTATTTT	CATPGGSTDTQYF
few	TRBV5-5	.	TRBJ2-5	TGTGCCAGCAGCGCGAGCGGGTCCCCACAAGAGACCCAGTACTTC	CASSASGSPQETQYF
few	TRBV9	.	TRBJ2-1	TGTGCCAGCAGCGAGGTAGGCAATGAGCAGTTCTTC	CASSEVGNEQFF
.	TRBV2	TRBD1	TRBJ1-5	TGTGCCAGCAGTTGGACAGGGGGCAATCAGCCCCAGCATTTT	CASSWTGGNQPQHF
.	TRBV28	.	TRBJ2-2	TGTGCCAGCAGTCTTTACGCAGGCTACAACACCGGGGAGCTGTTTTTT	CASSLYAGYNTGELFF
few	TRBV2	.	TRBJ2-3	TGTGCCAGCAGGACCGACACAGATACGCAGTATTTT	CASRTDTDTQYF
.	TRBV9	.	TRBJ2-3	TGTGCCAGCAGTCGGAGGGGCGCAGATACGCAGTATTTT	CASSRRGADTQYF
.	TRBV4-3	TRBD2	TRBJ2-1	TGCGCCAGCAGCCAAGCGGGAGGATCATACAATGAGCAGTTCTTC	CASSQAGGSYNEQFF
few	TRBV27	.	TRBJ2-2	TGTGCCAGCAGCCGCAACGCCAGGCTGGAGAACACCGGGGAGCTGTTTTTT	CASSRNARLENTGELFF
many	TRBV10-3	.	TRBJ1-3	TGTGCCAGCACCGGCCGGGGCACTGGAAACACCATATATTTT	CASTGRGTGNTIYF
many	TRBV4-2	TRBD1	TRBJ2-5	TGTGCCAGCAGCCTTAGTGGGACAGGGGGAGAGACCCAGTACTTC	CASSLSGTGGETQYF
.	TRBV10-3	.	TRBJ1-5	TGTGCCATCAGTGAGTCGAACGCCGGGGGGCAGCCCCAGCATTTT	CAISESNAGGQPQHF
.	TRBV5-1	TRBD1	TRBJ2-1	TGCGCCAGCAGCTTGGGACAGGGGGCCGGTGAGCAGTTCTTC	CASSLGQGAGEQFF
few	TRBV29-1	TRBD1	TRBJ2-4	TGCAGCGTTCTTGGGACAGGGGATGCCCTAGCCAAAAACATTCAGTACTTC	CSVLGTGDALAKNIQYF
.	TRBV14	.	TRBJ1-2	TGTGCCAGCAGCCATGATAGGGCCCATGGCTACACCTTC	CASSHDRAHGYTF
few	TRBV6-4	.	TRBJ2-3	TGTGCCAGTAGAATGGCGCCGGAGGATACGCAGTATTTT	CASRMAPEDTQYF